This T cell receptor (beta chain) was profiled in a study of blood T cells in healthy people across ages. The second PCR ran about 6 to 12 cycles with a sample-barcoded 5' primer and J-beta primers. TCRdb independently ran MiXCR on the 5' RACE reads; one entry per CDR3 protein. Of about 640,000 distinct CDR3 sequences listed, approximately 40% are singletons. Per-sample PBMC isolation yielded at least 7 million cells. With each sample, at least 6 micrograms of total RNA were extracted. The CDR3 loop spans 12 amino acids. CDR1 is DFQATT, CDR2 SNEGSKA, per germline (reference sequence). After removal of 3 bases from V and 6 bases from J, the junction contained 4 bases not matched to a gene. Findings and caveats of the study: Estimates of total diversity, which came from one million sequenced T cells, were considered to be underestimates. While age rose, TCR beta diversity per million T cells dropped in a roughly linear way.

This clonotype has more than one count but fewer than ten. No antigen is known for it. The chain combines TRBV20-1 with TRBJ2-7; 8 positions agree with TRBD1. The clonotype comes from an elderly man in good health. The sequenced sample was blood. The CDR3 coding sequence is TGCAGTGCTAGTCTAGACAGGGGCGAGCAGTACTTC. Encoded protein: CSASLDRGEQYF.